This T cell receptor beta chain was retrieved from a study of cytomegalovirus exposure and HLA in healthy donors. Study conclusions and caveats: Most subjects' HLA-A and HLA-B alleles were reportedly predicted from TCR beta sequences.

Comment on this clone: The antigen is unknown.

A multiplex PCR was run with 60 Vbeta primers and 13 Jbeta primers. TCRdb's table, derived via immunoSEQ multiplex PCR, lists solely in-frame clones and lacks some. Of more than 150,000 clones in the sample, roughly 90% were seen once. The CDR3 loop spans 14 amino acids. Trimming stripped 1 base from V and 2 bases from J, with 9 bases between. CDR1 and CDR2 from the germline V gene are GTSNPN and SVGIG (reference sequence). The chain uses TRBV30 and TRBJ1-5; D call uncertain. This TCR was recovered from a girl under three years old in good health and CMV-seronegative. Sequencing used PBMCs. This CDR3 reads CAWSDEGGNQPQHF. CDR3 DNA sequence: TGTGCCTGGAGTGATGAGGGAGGCAATCAGCCCCAGCATTTT.